The clone carrying this T cell receptor (beta chain) was observed at least ten times. The source of the sample is a study of early T cells in non-severe SARS-CoV-2 infection. Study-wide background: Unsorted whole blood bulk RNA was sequenced, with unpaired chains.

Individually, cDNA molecules had unique molecular identifiers attached to them. One entry per CDR3 protein results from TCRdb running MiXCR on the 5' RACE reads. The data show tens of thousands of distinct CDR3 sequences, under 9.5% seen once. With 8 bases clipped from V and 12 bases from J, the junction kept 5 bases outside the gene matches. Germline V lookup: CDR1 MNHEY, CDR2 SVGAGI. CDR3 length equals 12 residues. The chain couples TRBV6-5 to TRBJ1-6, with 9 bases matching TRBD1. This TCR was recovered from an adult who was a healthcare worker with PCR-confirmed SARS-CoV-2 infection or an uninfected control (not recorded which). The sample comprised whole blood. CDR3 protein: CASAGQGVPLHF. In DNA form, the CDR3 reads TGTGCCAGCGCGGGACAGGGAGTACCCCTCCACTTT.